Detailed here is one TCR beta chain. Which antigen it targets is not known. Base qualities are not provided; no much larger clone lies one nucleotide away. This entry is derived from a study of blood T cell repertoires in COVID-19 (dated by TCRdb to between 2020 and 2021). Concerning the study at large: The collaborator samples originated in the United States, Italy and Spain and spanned the acute and convalescent phases of COVID-19. The material from the prospective study consisted of cDNA or gDNA derived from T cells, B-cell-depleted T cells, or PBMCs. The dataset comprised deeply sampled blood TCRbeta repertoires from subjects exposed to, actively infected with, or recovered from COVID-19. The repertoires were made available in a free public database intended to serve as a resource for research on the immune response to SARS-CoV-2. Samples came from the ongoing ImmuneRACE study (first 160 participants) plus 1,254 subjects from 6 global collaborators. A de-identified subject ID, COVID-19 status, age in years and sex were almost always included in the sample metadata. Where available, HLA class I and class II types were obtained from metadata supplied by the sample provider rather than from assay-based typing.

At one collaborating source in Seattle, patients were enrolled during active infection and were followed longitudinally through the course of disease. Whole blood was collected in K2EDTA tubes by collaborating institutions according to the institutions' own protocols. For TCRbeta analysis, collaborators shipped samples in one of three forms: frozen whole blood, isolated PBMCs, or DNA extracted from either of those sample types. Points the paper makes about the study in general: The amount of clinical and demographic metadata varied by source and participant and was provided uncurated.

The immunoSEQ Assay, a bias-controlled multiplex PCR, was used to amplify TCRbeta CDR3 regions from genomic DNA. Processing in the source paper ran as follows. Within the assay, amplification of reference gene primers was used to estimate how many nucleated cells each sample contained. To quantify the absolute abundance of each unique TCRbeta CDR3 rearrangement, sequence reads were collapsed and filtered. For each sample, productive Simpson clonality was calculated by taking the square root of Simpson's diversity index across productive rearrangements. Held by TCRdb, this immuneACCESS table contains in-frame sequences only and omits some clones. Under half of the omission traces to an unresolved V gene where checked; the cause of the rest is unknown. The DNA gave D and trimming, while V, J and clone size come from that table. The sample records roughly 150,000 clones, roughly 81% of which are singletons. Around 2.9% of the sample rests with the top ten.

V and J are truncated by 4 bases and 5 bases respectively, leaving an intervening sequence of 8 bases. The CDR3 covers 12 residues, taking in both the cysteine and the phenylalanine. CDR3 DNA only is kept here, 36 bases in frame from base 1. CDR1 and CDR2, looked up from the germline V gene, are SGHTA and FQGNSA. This sequence was found in a woman aged 80 or over with COVID-19, enrolled during active disease. The specimen sequenced was peripheral blood. The chain is assembled from TRBV7-2 and TRBJ1-2, with the D gene call left open. The DNA sequence is as follows: TGTGCCAGCAGCTCATTAGAGTATGGCTACACCTTC. Translated, this is CASSSLEYGYTF.